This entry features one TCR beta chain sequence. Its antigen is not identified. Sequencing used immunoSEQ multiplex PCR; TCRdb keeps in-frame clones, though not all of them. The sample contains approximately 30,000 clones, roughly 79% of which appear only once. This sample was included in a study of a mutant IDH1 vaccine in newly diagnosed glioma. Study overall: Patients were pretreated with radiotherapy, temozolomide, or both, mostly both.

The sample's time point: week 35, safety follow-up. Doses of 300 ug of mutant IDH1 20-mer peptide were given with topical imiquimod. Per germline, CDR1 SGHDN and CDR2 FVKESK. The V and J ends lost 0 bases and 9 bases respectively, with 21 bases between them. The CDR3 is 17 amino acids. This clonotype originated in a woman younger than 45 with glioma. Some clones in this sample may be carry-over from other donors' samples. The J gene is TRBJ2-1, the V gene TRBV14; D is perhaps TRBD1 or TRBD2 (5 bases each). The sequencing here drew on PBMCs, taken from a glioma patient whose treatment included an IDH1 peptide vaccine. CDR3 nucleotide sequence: TGTGCCAGCAGCCAAGATTATGAGGGGCTAGTTTATGCTGAGCAGTTCTTC. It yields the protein CASSQDYEGLVYAEQFF.